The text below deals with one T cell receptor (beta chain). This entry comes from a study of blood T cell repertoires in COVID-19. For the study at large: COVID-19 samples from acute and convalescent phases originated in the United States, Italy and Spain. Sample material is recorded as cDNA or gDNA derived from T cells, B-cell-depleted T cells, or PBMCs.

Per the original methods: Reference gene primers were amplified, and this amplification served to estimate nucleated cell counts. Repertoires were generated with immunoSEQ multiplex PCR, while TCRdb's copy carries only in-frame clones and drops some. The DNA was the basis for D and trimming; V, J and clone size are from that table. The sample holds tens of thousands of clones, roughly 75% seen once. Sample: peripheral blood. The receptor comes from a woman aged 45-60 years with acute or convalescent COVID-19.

This chain's CDR3 is CASGSPGTGSYEQYF. CDR3 nucleotide sequence: TGTGCCAGCGGGTCCCCCGGGACAGGGTCCTACGAGCAGTACTTC. The rearrangement links TRBV28 to TRBJ2-7, with 9 bases identical to TRBD1. Per germline, CDR1 MDHEN and CDR2 SYDVKM. This CDR3 contains 15 residues. Trimming cost V 8 bases and J 1 base; bases outside gene matches: 9.